The entry below gives a single TCR beta chain sequence along with its context. Its antigen is as yet unknown. This CDR3 has 16 amino acids. Germline V gene data show CDR1 as SEHNR and CDR2 as FQNEAQ (reference sequence). PCR was performed a second time for about 6 to 12 cycles using a sample-barcoded 5' primer and a J-beta primer mix. A template-switch adaptor containing 12 random nucleotides labeled each cDNA molecule. TCRdb re-called the 5' RACE reads with MiXCR, one entry per CDR3 protein. The data hold hundreds of thousands of distinct CDR3 sequences, with about 24% observed a single time. This specimen belongs to a study of blood T cells in healthy people across ages. General study results and limits: From one million sequenced T cells, diversity estimates were lower bounds.

These same data were also listed under a study on T cells of mothers and their children. Per that paper: Sequencing got over 9.5 million TCR beta CDR3 reads from each mother and about 2.9 million from each child.

The rearrangement joins TRBV7-9 to TRBJ2-5; 14 nucleotides agree with TRBD2. The J call may be incorrect, as the DNA end agrees better with TRBJ2-1. The receptor's source is a boy aged 5-17 years in good health. The sequenced sample consisted of blood. The CDR3 bases are TGTGCCAGCAGCTTTACGGGGACTAGCGGGGGTAATGAGCAGTTCTTC. Its protein product is CASSFTGTSGGNEQFF.